This TCR beta chain was sequenced during a study of memory CD4+ T cells and cytomegalovirus serostatus. The sample holds a few counts of this clone. Its target is not known. This CDR3 has 13 residues. Trimming removed 2 bases from V and 2 bases from J; junction bases left unmatched: 2. The germline CDR1 and CDR2 sequences are GTSNPN and SVGIG (reference sequence). Study-wide results and caveats: Each of approximately 61 CMV-associated TCRbeta sequences occurred in one to five individuals.

The sort gate was single viable CD3+CD4+CD8-CD45RO+ cells for memory CD4+ T cells. After thawing, CD4+ T cells were positively selected. Here immunoSEQ multiplex PCR was the method, and the copy in TCRdb shows in-frame clones only, minus some. This sample has about 31,000 clones, with approximately 72% found just once. J is TRBJ1-1 and V is TRBV30; 7 bases match TRBD1. The sample was memory CD4+ T cells from blood. This TCR was recovered from an adult in good health and CMV-seronegative. Some clones in this sample may be carry-over from other donors' samples. The CDR3 protein is CAWSWTGNTEAFF. In nucleotides, the CDR3 is TGTGCCTGGAGTTGGACAGGTAACACTGAAGCTTTCTTT.